This paragraph covers one T cell receptor (beta chain) sequence. Its antigen is unidentified. RNA in amounts of roughly 0.5 to 1 ug was reverse transcribed with random hexamers. TCR beta CDR3 was amplified by immunoSEQ multiplex PCR. This amplification extended across 54 Vbeta and 13 Jbeta segments. A single record per CDR3 protein comes from TCRdb applying MiXCR to the immunoSEQ multiplex PCR reads. Seen here are about 150,000 distinct CDR3 sequences, around 95% observed once, and the top ten hold about 0.08%. The data belong to a study of CD8 T cells in Susac syndrome. For the study at large: At the time of blood draw, patients with Susac syndrome were therapy-naive, receiving corticosteroids, or receiving intravenous immunoglobulin alone. Study-wide points: Clonal expansion was not observed in the Susac syndrome CD4+ T cell repertoires.

CDR3 length: 15 residues. Trimming removed 6 bases from V and 4 bases from J; junction bases left unmatched: 9. CDR1 is MNHEY and CDR2 is SVGAGI in the germline V gene. Sequencing targeted TCR beta in T cells from blood (CD8+ and CD4+). V usage is TRBV6-5 and J usage is TRBJ2-5, with 9 bases fitting TRBD1. The sequenced sample consisted of CD4+ T cells from PBMCs. This sequence originates from a human donor with Susac syndrome. The CDR3 DNA follows: TGTGCCAGCAGCGCTGGGGACAGGGTAATAGAGACCCAGTACTTC. It translates to CASSAGDRVIETQYF.